Listed here is a single T cell receptor (beta chain). Antigen specificity is unknown. Profiled with immunoSEQ multiplex PCR; TCRdb holds only in-frame clones, not every one. The sample contains approximately 50,000 clones, approximately 80% of which appear only once. The sample comes from a study of identifying expanded T cells in peripheral blood. Collection occurred without any documented infections or immune events in donors. Findings and caveats of the study: Clone count variance between roughly two-week samples rose with total template count. Over around two and four weeks, about 15 and 19 clones changed, versus more than 1 between replicates.

Germline V gene sequence: CDR1 SEHNR, CDR2 FQNEAQ (reference sequence). The CDR3 extends over 13 amino acids. The V end lost 1 base, the J end lost 10 bases, and 11 bases lay between the germline ends. The chain employs TRBV7-9 and TRBJ2-1; D not certain. Input material: blood. The origin of this receptor is a person aged 18-70 years in good health. This chain's CDR3 is CASSLDPEHEQFF. The CDR3 bases are TGTGCCAGCAGCTTAGACCCGGAGCACGAGCAGTTCTTC.